One sample yielded the 17 T cell receptor beta chains listed below, sequenced in a study of blood T cell repertoires in COVID-19. Profiled with immunoSEQ multiplex PCR; TCRdb holds only in-frame clones, not every one. Among roughly 87,000 clones listed, roughly 88% were seen once. Sequencing was done on a sample of peripheral blood. These receptors all stem from a man aged 50-60 years with active COVID-19.

This clone was seen just once. V is TRBV6-5 and J is TRBJ1-6; TRBD1 matches at 8 bases. Trimming removed 8 bases from V and 11 bases from J; junction bases left unmatched: 14. CDR3 size: 15 residues. The germline V gene has CDR1 MNHEY and CDR2 SVGAGI. CDR3 in amino acids: CASQKDQTGAAPLHF. The CDR3 coding sequence is TGTGCCAGCCAAAAAGACCAGACAGGGGCAGCACCCCTCCACTTT.

This clone was seen more than once but under ten times. The chain couples TRBV4-2 to TRBJ2-1; 9 bases match TRBD2. Germline lookup yields CDR1 LGHNA and CDR2 YNFKEQ. The CDR3 is made up of 16 amino acids. V trimming: 0 bases; J trimming: 8 bases; junction bases outside the gene matches: 8. CDR3 sequence (DNA): TGTGCCAGCAGCCAAGACGGGGCGGGAGGGCCGGATGAGCAGTTCTTC. Its translation: CASSQDGAGGPDEQFF.

The chain uses TRBV28 and TRBJ1-6, with TRBD1 identical over 8 bases. V lost 6 bases and J lost 0; bases outside the gene matches: 1. In germline, CDR1 is MDHEN, CDR2 SYDVKM. This CDR3 contains 15 residues. The CDR3 here is CASRTGGSYNSPLHF. The CDR3, as DNA: TGTGCCAGCAGAACAGGGGGCTCCTATAATTCACCCCTCCACTTT. The full variable domain, completed using reference TRBV28 and TRBJ1-6, is DVKVTQSSRYLVKRTGEKVFLECVQDMDHENMFWYRQDPGLGLRLIYFSYDVKMKEKGDIPEGYSVSREKKERFSLILESASTNQTSMYLCASRTGGSYNSPLHFGNGTRLTVT.

The J gene is TRBJ1-1, the V gene TRBV9; D is possibly TRBD1 (5 bases). This CDR3 has 15 residues. V lost 0 bases and J 1 base, leaving 10 bases between the germline ends. Germline V gene data show CDR1 as SGDLS and CDR2 as YYNGEE. Here the CDR3 reads CASSVDGQGNTEAFF. The DNA for the CDR3 is TGTGCCAGCAGCGTAGATGGGCAGGGGAACACTGAAGCTTTCTTT.

The count of this clone is one. The chain employs TRBV14 and TRBJ2-1; D is ambiguous. The ends were cut back, 4 bases at V and 4 bases at J, with 8 bases in the middle. The CDR3 is 13 residues long. CDR1 and CDR2 from the germline V gene are SGHDN and FVKESK. CDR3 in DNA: TGTGCCAGCAGCCCGTTACAGTACAATGAGCAGTTCTTC. This translates into CASSPLQYNEQFF.

The rearrangement uses TRBV6-1 and TRBJ1-5; unclear D gene. From germline, CDR1 is MNHNS and CDR2 SASEGT. This CDR3 has 14 amino acids. Trimming removed 0 bases at V and 2 bases at J, with 5 bases between. This chain's CDR3 is CASSEAGGNQPQHF. The CDR3 DNA reads TGTGCCAGCAGTGAAGCAGGAGGCAATCAGCCCCAGCATTTT.

The V gene is TRBV5-1, the J gene TRBJ2-7, with 7 bases identical to TRBD1. The CDR3 runs 16 residues. Unmatched junction bases numbered 12, after V lost 4 bases and J lost 2 bases. In germline, CDR1 is SGHRS, CDR2 YFSETQ. For the CDR3, the DNA is TGCGCCAGCAGCGAAGAACCAGGGGGTCCTACCTACGAGCAGTACTTC. It codes for CASSEEPGGPTYEQYF.

The chain recombines TRBV29-1 with TRBJ1-1; 10 positions agree with TRBD1. The V gene's germline CDR1 is SQVTM and CDR2 ANQGSEA. The CDR3 spans 12 residues. V was pared by 7 bases and J by 1 base, with 0 bases of the junction left unmatched. The CDR3 DNA reads TGCAGCGGGGACAGGGGGAACACTGAAGCTTTCTTT. It encodes CSGDRGNTEAFF.

This chain joins TRBV7-2 and TRBJ2-7; weak D call: TRBD1 (6 bases). This CDR3 region has 14 residues. Trimming pared 1 base from V and 6 bases from J, leaving 13 bases between. Germline values: CDR1 SGHTA, CDR2 FQGNSA. CDR3 bases: TGTGCCAGCAGCTTAGACAGGGAAGGTTCCGAGCAGTACTTC. Encoded protein: CASSLDREGSEQYF.

The chain links TRBV6-5 to TRBJ2-3; 9 nucleotides agree with TRBD1. The CDR3 contains 16 residues. The V gene end was trimmed by 1 base and the J gene end by 0 bases; junction bases not matched to a gene: 2. Germline V gene lookup returns CDR1 MNHEY and CDR2 SVGAGI. CDR3 coding DNA: TGTGCCAGCAGTTACTTTGGACAGGGGAGCACAGATACGCAGTATTTT. Translating it yields CASSYFGQGSTDTQYF.

The chain couples TRBV5-1 to TRBJ1-1, with D uncertain. In germline, CDR1 is SGHRS, CDR2 YFSETQ. V was shortened by 6 bases and J by 5 bases, with 17 bases between the two germline ends. The CDR3 runs 14 residues. CDR3 region: CASTYDRGRTEAFF. The CDR3 DNA reads TGCGCCAGCACCTACGACCGAGGTAGGACTGAAGCTTTCTTT.

The V and J genes are TRBV5-5 and TRBJ2-5, with 7 bases matching TRBD1. This CDR3 comprises 15 residues. Germline-derived CDR1 and CDR2 are SGHKS and YYEKEE (reference sequence). V lost 5 bases, J lost 1 base, and 8 bases stayed unmatched. CDR3 residues: CASSAGGYFQETQYF. For the CDR3, the DNA is TGTGCCAGCAGTGCAGGGGGTTACTTCCAAGAGACCCAGTACTTC. Supplemented by reference TRBV5-5 and TRBJ2-5, the full variable domain reads DAGVTQSPTHLIKTRGQQVTLRCSPISGHKSVSWYQQVLGQGPQFIFQYYEKEERGRGNFPDRFSARQFPNYSSELNVNALLLGDSALYLCASSAGGYFQETQYFGPGTRLLVL.

This chain links TRBV9 with TRBJ2-2, with 10 nucleotides matching TRBD2. Germline-derived CDR1 and CDR2 are SGDLS and YYNGEE. The trim removed 0 bases at V and 4 bases at J, leaving 3 bases unmatched. This CDR3 has 16 amino acids. CDR3: CASSVVSGGATGELFF. CDR3 DNA: TGTGCCAGCAGCGTAGTGAGCGGGGGGGCCACCGGGGAGCTGTTTTTT.

This chain joins TRBV19 and TRBJ1-3, with 7 bases matching TRBD1. Germline lookup yields CDR1 LNHDA and CDR2 SQIVND (reference sequence). V dropped 3 bases and J dropped 0; count of bases not matched to a gene: 5. The CDR3 is made up of 16 amino acids. CDR3 sequence: CASSISGTASGNTIYF. The CDR3, as DNA: TGTGCCAGTAGTATCTCCGGGACAGCCTCTGGAAACACCATATATTTT.

The chain uses TRBV7-2 and TRBJ2-2; tentatively, D is TRBD1 (7 bases). Germline CDR1 SGHTA, CDR2 FQGNSA. V was pared by 5 bases and J by 1 base, with 14 bases between. CDR3 length: 16 amino acids. CDR3 in DNA: TGTGCCAGCAGCCACCGACAGGGACTGAACACCGGGGAGCTGTTTTTT. This gives the protein CASSHRQGLNTGELFF.

This sequence joins TRBV4-2 and TRBJ2-7; 9 bases are shared with TRBD2. The CDR3 covers 16 residues. The V and J ends lost 4 bases and 4 bases, in that order; junction bases with no gene match: 11. The V gene's germline CDR1 is LGHNA and CDR2 YNFKEQ. The CDR3 spells CASSLGTSGPPYEQYF. The CDR3 nucleotides read TGTGCCAGCAGCCTCGGAACTAGCGGGCCTCCTTACGAGCAGTACTTC.

V gene TRBV19 combines with J gene TRBJ2-5, with 8 nucleotides matching TRBD2. This CDR3 contains 16 residues. V shed 1 base, J shed 2 bases, and the junction held 6 bases outside the gene matches. The germline V gene has CDR1 LNHDA and CDR2 SQIVND (reference sequence). The chain's CDR3 is CASSIARRGAQETQYF. CDR3 sequence (DNA): TGTGCCAGTAGTATAGCTAGGCGGGGGGCACAAGAGACCCAGTACTTC.